This T cell receptor (beta chain) was documented in a study of OX40 agonist ivuxolimab in advanced cancers. The ends lost 5 bases at V and 6 bases at J; junction bases unmatched: 8. Germline CDR1 reads SGHTA; CDR2 reads FQGNSA. The CDR3 runs to 15 residues. Profiling relied on immunoSEQ multiplex PCR, and the TCRdb table lists in-frame clones only, not all of them. The repertoire holds over 85,000 clones, roughly 87% seen once, with about 1.6% in the top ten. This sequence originates from an adult with an advanced solid tumor such as melanoma, head and neck, liver or kidney cancer. Sequences were derived from CD4+ or CD8+ T cells sorted from blood, sampled in a trial of the OX40 agonist ivuxolimab. The chain carries TRBV7-2 and TRBJ1-5, with 9 bases fitting TRBD1. The CDR3 DNA sequence: TGTGCCAGCAGCGTCTACAGGGGGCAGGGTCAGCCCCAGCATTTT. This translates into CASSVYRGQGQPQHF.